This T cell receptor beta chain was found in a study of blood T cell repertoires in COVID-19. CDR1 is SNHLY and CDR2 is FYNNEI in the germline V gene. V gave up 2 bases and J gave up 4 bases; unmatched junction bases: 9. The CDR3 covers 17 residues. Repertoires were generated with immunoSEQ multiplex PCR, while TCRdb's copy carries only in-frame clones and drops some. The sample has 200,000 to 250,000 clones, 70% to 90% seen once. This sequence was found in a man aged 25 to 40 who had recovered from COVID-19. The specimen was PBMCs or T cells enriched from blood (not recorded which). This chain joins TRBV2 and TRBJ2-2; 8 bases are shared with TRBD1. As DNA, the CDR3 is TGTGCCAGCAGTGAATTGGGGTCGGACAGGGCCACCGGGGAGCTGTTTTTT. This encodes CASSELGSDRATGELFF.